What follows describes a single T cell receptor (beta chain). This specimen comes from a study of CD8 T cells in Susac syndrome. Random hexamers were used to reverse transcribe about 0.5 to 1 ug of RNA. TCRdb analysed the immunoSEQ multiplex PCR reads with MiXCR anew, one entry per CDR3 protein. The table has a few hundred thousand distinct CDR3 sequences, 70% to 90% seen once. The germline V and J ends were trimmed by 6 bases and 7 bases, with 8 bases remaining between them. The CDR3 loop spans 10 amino acids. Germline CDR1 DFQATT, CDR2 SNEGSKA (reference sequence). Input material: CD8+ T cells from PBMCs. The chain employs TRBV20-1 and TRBJ2-3, with unresolved D. This clonotype was sampled from a human donor with multiple sclerosis. In DNA, the CDR3 is TGCAGTGCCCGTCGGTATACGCAGTATTTT. Protein sequence: CSARRYTQYF.